Reported below is one TCR beta chain. Its antigen is not identified. This sample is part of a study of vaccination and CD4 T cells after COVID-19. Overall study: In culture, cells were exposed to overlapping spike peptides from SARS-CoV-2, HCoV-NL63, HCoV-OC43 and HCoV-229E.

Scientists ran DNA taken from cultured CD4+ T cells through the Oncomine TCR Beta short-read assay for sequencing. TCRdb fed the PCR reads into MiXCR, producing one record per CDR3 protein. This table has over 11,000 distinct CDR3 sequences, around 21% appearing once. Stated treatment: roughly 10-day PBMC culture with coronavirus spike peptide pools or control peptides (ViraFEST assay). Positive PCR tests came between March and December 2020, ahead of the US Alpha, Beta and Delta variants. The source material was cultured CD4+ T cells from blood. The source of this sequence is a human donor with COVID-19.

The CDR3 sequence: CASSFERIDSATQYF. In nucleotides, the CDR3 is TGTGCCAGCAGCTTCGAGCGTATCGACAGTGCGACCCAGTACTTC. The chain recombines TRBV5-8 with TRBJ2-5; D is possibly TRBD1 (5 bases). The CDR3 loop spans 15 amino acids. The germline V gene encodes CDR1 SGHTS and CDR2 YDEGEE. V lost 2 bases and J lost 7, with 18 bases in between. Looking up the rest from reference TRBV5-8 and TRBJ2-5 gives the full variable domain: EAGVTQSPTHLIKTRGQQATLRCSPISGHTSVYWYQQALGLGLQFLLWYDEGEERNRGNFPPRFSGRQFPNYSSELNVNALELEDSALYLCASSFERIDSATQYFGPGTRLLVL.